The rows below give T cell receptor beta chains drawn from one sample of a study of response to subunit inactivated influenza vaccine. TCRdb analysed the RT-PCR reads with MiXCR anew, one entry per CDR3 protein. Of hundreds of thousands of distinct CDR3 sequences listed, 20% to 25% are singletons. This specimen was PBMCs from blood, taken about 20 months after vaccination. These receptors were taken from a man aged 50 to 69 who received an inactivated influenza vaccine. Both conserved end residues are part of each CDR3. D genes are given only for firm matches. The listing skips clone size in some rows; elsewhere it reads once, few, many or a size class.

>.|TRBV20-1|TRBJ1-6|12|.
CSANSVDSPLHF
TGCAGTGCTAACTCCGTCGATTCACCCCTCCACTTT
>.|TRBV24-1|TRBJ2-1|14|.
CATSDAASGSEQFF
TGTGCCACCAGTGATGCTGCTTCCGGGAGTGAGCAGTTCTTC
>.|TRBV28|TRBJ2-1|14|TRBD2
CASALAASYNEQFF
TGTGCCAGTGCACTAGCGGCCTCCTACAATGAGCAGTTCTTC
>few|TRBV3-1|TRBJ1-6|15|.
CASSQAVLRNSPLHF
TGTGCCAGCAGCCAAGCAGTGCTCAGAAATTCACCCCTCCACTTT
>.|TRBV10-3|TRBJ1-1|14|.
CAISESTLNTEAFF
TGTGCCATCAGTGAGTCGACGTTGAACACTGAAGCTTTCTTT
>many|TRBV5-5|TRBJ2-5|14|TRBD2
CASSWTVLAGAQYF
TGTGCCAGCAGCTGGACAGTACTAGCGGGGGCCCAGTACTTC
>few|TRBV6-2/TRBV6-3|TRBJ2-7|16|.
CASSPRLGRGIYEQYF
TGTGCCAGCAGCCCCCGACTAGGGCGGGGTATCTACGAGCAGTACTTC
>few|TRBV18|TRBJ2-1|15|.
CASSPLGAMGNEQFF
TGTGCCAGCTCACCACTGGGGGCGATGGGCAATGAGCAGTTCTTC
>.|TRBV11-2|TRBJ2-5|13|.
CASSSANQETQYF
TGTGCCAGCAGCTCCGCCAACCAAGAGACCCAGTACTTC
>.|TRBV9|TRBJ1-2|14|TRBD1
CASSSPGTGYGYTF
TGTGCCAGCAGCTCCCCCGGGACAGGCTATGGCTACACCTTC
>few|TRBV5-4|TRBJ1-4|15|.
CASSLEISTNEKLFF
TGTGCCAGCAGCTTGGAGATTTCAACTAATGAAAAACTGTTTTTT
>few|TRBV5-1|TRBJ1-3|16|.
CASSLGQERAGNTIYF
TGCGCCAGCAGCTTGGGTCAGGAAAGGGCTGGAAACACCATATATTTT
>.|TRBV20-1|TRBJ2-7|14|TRBD2
CSARSPTSGMEQYF
TGCAGTGCTAGATCACCGACTAGCGGGATGGAGCAGTACTTC
>few|TRBV12-3/TRBV12-4|TRBJ2-2|15|TRBD2
CASRFSGSGTGELFF
TGTGCCAGCAGATTTAGCGGGAGTGGCACCGGGGAGCTGTTTTTT
>few|TRBV20-1|TRBJ2-3|16|.
CSASSVAYSSTDTQYF
TGCAGTGCTAGTTCCGTAGCGTATTCTAGCACAGATACGCAGTATTTT
>.|TRBV4-3|TRBJ2-1|15|TRBD2
CASSQTSGPHNEQFF
TGCGCCAGCAGCCAAACTAGCGGGCCTCACAATGAGCAGTTCTTC
>few|TRBV4-3|TRBJ1-6|16|.
CASSQDSSSYNSPLHF
TGCGCCAGCAGCCAGGACAGCAGCTCCTATAATTCACCCCTCCACTTT
>.|TRBV6-1|TRBJ2-5|13|.
CASRRTYQETQYF
TGTGCCAGCAGACGGACTTACCAAGAGACCCAGTACTTC
>few|TRBV3-1|TRBJ1-2|15|.
CASSQVGGGNYGYTF
TGTGCCAGCAGCCAAGTTGGGGGAGGTAACTATGGCTACACCTTC
>.|TRBV29-1|TRBJ2-7|15|TRBD1
CSVEDPGTGSYEQYF
TGCAGCGTTGAAGATCCCGGGACAGGGTCCTACGAGCAGTACTTC
>.|TRBV24-1|TRBJ1-5|13|TRBD1
CATSSTGEQPQHF
TGTGCCACCAGCTCAACAGGGGAGCAGCCCCAGCATTTT
>few|TRBV5-6|TRBJ2-1|14|.
CASSLELGSHEQFF
TGTGCCAGCAGCTTGGAGCTAGGGAGTCATGAGCAGTTCTTC
>.|TRBV5-1|TRBJ2-7|14|.
CASSFNRDLYEQYF
TGCGCCAGCAGCTTTAATAGGGACCTCTACGAGCAGTACTTC
>.|TRBV15|TRBJ2-1|20|TRBD1
CATSRDWPRTGGSSYNEQFF
TGTGCCACCAGCAGAGATTGGCCCCGGACAGGTGGGAGCTCCTACAATGAGCAGTTCTTC
>.|TRBV6-5|TRBJ1-1|13|.
CASSYSFGTEAFF
TGTGCCAGCAGTTACTCATTCGGCACTGAAGCTTTCTTT
>few|TRBV4-1|TRBJ1-4|17|TRBD1
CASSQERDSGIGAKLFF
TGCGCCAGCAGCCAAGAGAGGGACAGTGGAATCGGAGCAAAACTGTTTTTT
>few|TRBV19|TRBJ1-6|16|.
CASSMNLGTVNSPLHF
TGTGCCAGTAGTATGAATCTCGGGACCGTCAATTCACCCCTCCACTTT
>.|TRBV7-6|TRBJ1-1|16|TRBD1
CACSLGRQGLRTEAFF
TGTGCCTGCAGCTTGGGCCGACAGGGTTTAAGGACTGAAGCTTTCTTT
>.|TRBV10-1|TRBJ2-3|16|TRBD2
CASSEGSGKRTDTQYF
TGCGCCAGCAGTGAGGGTAGCGGGAAACGCACAGATACGCAGTATTTT
>many|TRBV6-2/TRBV6-3|TRBJ1-5|15|.
CASSFGLGGNQPQHF
TGTGCCAGCAGTTTCGGACTCGGGGGCAATCAGCCCCAGCATTTT
>many|TRBV5-5|TRBJ2-1|16|TRBD1
CASSSIGTGSYNEQFF
TGTGCCAGCAGCTCCATTGGGACAGGCTCCTACAATGAGCAGTTCTTC
>.|TRBV28|TRBJ1-2|14|.
CASSLVGPSLGYTF
TGTGCCAGCAGTTTAGTGGGCCCCAGTCTTGGCTACACCTTC
>.|TRBV10-2|TRBJ2-2|15|.
CASTGGVSGPGELFF
TGCGCCAGCACCGGAGGGGTTAGTGGCCCCGGGGAGCTGTTTTTT
>.|TRBV3-1|TRBJ2-7|14|.
CASSQEVRAYEQYF
TGTGCCAGCAGCCAAGAGGTGAGGGCCTACGAGCAGTACTTC
>few|TRBV12-3/TRBV12-4|TRBJ1-6|12|.
CASRYSNSPLHF
TGTGCCAGCAGATACAGTAATTCACCCCTCCACTTT
>few|TRBV20-1|TRBJ1-6|13|.
CSSGGQATSPLHF
TGCTCCTCGGGGGGCCAGGCTACTTCACCCCTCCACTTT
>many|TRBV6-5|TRBJ1-6|16|.
CASSSYGTSPNSPLHF
TGTGCCAGCAGTTCCTACGGGACTTCGCCTAATTCACCCCTCCACTTT
>few|TRBV13|TRBJ1-2|15|.
CASSSGPLGNYGYTF
TGTGCCAGCAGCTCCGGCCCCCTGGGAAACTATGGCTACACCTTC
>few|TRBV6-1|TRBJ1-5|13|.
CASSESGFQPQHF
TGTGCCAGCAGTGAGAGTGGTTTTCAGCCCCAGCATTTT
>.|TRBV5-4|TRBJ1-2|15|TRBD1
CASSLTGTANYGYTF
TGTGCCAGCAGCTTGACCGGGACAGCCAACTATGGCTACACCTTC
>few|TRBV20-1|TRBJ1-4|14|.
CSARGWSENEKLFF
TGCAGTGCTAGAGGGTGGTCAGAGAATGAAAAACTGTTTTTT
>few|TRBV5-1|TRBJ2-5|17|TRBD1
CASSFHAGTGNLETQYF
TGCGCCAGCAGCTTTCACGCCGGGACAGGGAACTTGGAGACCCAGTACTTC
>.|TRBV27|TRBJ2-7|15|.
CASSFRQPTSYEQYF
TGTGCCAGCAGTTTTCGGCAGCCGACCTCCTACGAGCAGTACTTC
>.|TRBV7-2|TRBJ1-2|17|.
CASSLVEGMLANYGYTF
TGTGCCAGCAGCTTGGTCGAGGGAATGCTAGCTAACTATGGCTACACCTTC
>.|TRBV12-3/TRBV12-4|TRBJ1-2|14|.
CASSPHGPNYGYTF
TGTGCCAGCAGCCCCCATGGTCCTAACTATGGCTACACCTTC
>.|TRBV25-1|TRBJ2-1|16|.
CASSPRIGYSYNEQFF
TGTGCCAGCAGTCCGAGGATAGGGTACTCCTACAATGAGCAGTTCTTC
>few|TRBV15|TRBJ2-1|16|.
CATSRDRITSYNEQFF
TGTGCCACCAGCAGAGATAGGATTACCTCCTACAATGAGCAGTTCTTC
>.|TRBV7-9|TRBJ1-1|15|.
CASSPTGRGNTEAFF
TGTGCCAGCAGCCCCACTGGCAGGGGGAACACTGAAGCTTTCTTT
>.|TRBV20-1|TRBJ1-1|14|.
CSAEDRRGNTEAFF
TGCAGTGCAGAAGATAGACGGGGGAACACTGAAGCTTTCTTT
>many|TRBV2|TRBJ1-1|14|.
CASSEEGGDTEAFF
TGTGCCAGCAGTGAAGAAGGAGGGGACACTGAAGCTTTCTTT
>.|TRBV6-5|TRBJ1-2|15|.
CASSYGSGSNYGYTF
TGTGCCAGCAGTTACGGGTCTGGGAGTAACTATGGCTACACCTTC